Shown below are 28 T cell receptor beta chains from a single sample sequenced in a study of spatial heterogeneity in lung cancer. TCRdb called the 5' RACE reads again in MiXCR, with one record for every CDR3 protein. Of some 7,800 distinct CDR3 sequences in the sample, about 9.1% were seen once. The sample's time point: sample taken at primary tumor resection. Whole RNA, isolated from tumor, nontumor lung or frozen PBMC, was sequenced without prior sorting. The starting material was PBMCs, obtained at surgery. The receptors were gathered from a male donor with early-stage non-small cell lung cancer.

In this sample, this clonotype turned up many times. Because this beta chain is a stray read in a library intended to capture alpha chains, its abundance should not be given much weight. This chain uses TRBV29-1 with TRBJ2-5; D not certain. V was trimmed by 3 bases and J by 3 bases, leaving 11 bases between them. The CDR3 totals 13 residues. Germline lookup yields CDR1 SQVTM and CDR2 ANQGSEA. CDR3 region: CSVDWRPEETQYF. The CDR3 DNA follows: TGCAGCGTTGATTGGCGACCAGAAGAGACCCAGTACTTC. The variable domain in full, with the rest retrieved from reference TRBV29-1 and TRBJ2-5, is SAVISQKPSRDICQRGTSLTIQCQVDSQVTMMFWYRQQPGQSLTLIATANQGSEATYESGFVIDKFPISRPNLTFSTLTVSNMSPEDSSIYLCSVDWRPEETQYFGPGTRLLVL.

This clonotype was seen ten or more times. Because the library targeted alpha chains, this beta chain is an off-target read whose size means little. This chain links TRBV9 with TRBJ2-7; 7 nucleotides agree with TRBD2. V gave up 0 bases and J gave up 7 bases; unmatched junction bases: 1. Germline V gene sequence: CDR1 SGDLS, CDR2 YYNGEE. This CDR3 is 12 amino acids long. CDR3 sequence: CASSVGAGEQYF. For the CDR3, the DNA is TGTGCCAGCAGCGTAGGAGCGGGGGAGCAGTACTTC.

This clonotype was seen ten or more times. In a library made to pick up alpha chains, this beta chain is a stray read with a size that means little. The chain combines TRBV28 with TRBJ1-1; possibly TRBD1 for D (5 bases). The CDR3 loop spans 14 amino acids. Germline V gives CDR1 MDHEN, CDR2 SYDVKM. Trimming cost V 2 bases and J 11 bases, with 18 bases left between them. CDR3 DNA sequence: TGTGCCAGCAGTTTAACAGGAACGGGCCGATTCGCTTTCTTT. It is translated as CASSLTGTGRFAFF.

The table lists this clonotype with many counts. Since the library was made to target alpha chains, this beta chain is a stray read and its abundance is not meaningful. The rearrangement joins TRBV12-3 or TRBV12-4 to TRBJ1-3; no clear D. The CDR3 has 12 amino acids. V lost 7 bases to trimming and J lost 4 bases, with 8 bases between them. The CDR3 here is CASTLPGNTIYF. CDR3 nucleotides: TGTGCCAGCACCCTCCCAGGAAACACCATATATTTT.

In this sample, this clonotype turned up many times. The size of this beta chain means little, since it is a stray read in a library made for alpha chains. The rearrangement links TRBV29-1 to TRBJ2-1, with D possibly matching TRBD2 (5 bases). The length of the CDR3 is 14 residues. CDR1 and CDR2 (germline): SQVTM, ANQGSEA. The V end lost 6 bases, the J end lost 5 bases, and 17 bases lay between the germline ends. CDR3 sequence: CSVLGRPRNNEQFF. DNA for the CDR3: TGCAGCGTGCTGGGGAGACCGAGAAACAATGAGCAGTTCTTC.

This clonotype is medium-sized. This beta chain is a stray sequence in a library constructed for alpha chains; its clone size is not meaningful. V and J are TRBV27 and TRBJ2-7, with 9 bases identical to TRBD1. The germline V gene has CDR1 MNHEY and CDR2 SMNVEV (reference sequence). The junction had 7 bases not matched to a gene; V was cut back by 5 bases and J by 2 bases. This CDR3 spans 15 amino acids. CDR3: CASSTDRGSTYEQYF. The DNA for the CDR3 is TGTGCCAGCAGTACCGACAGGGGGTCGACCTACGAGCAGTACTTC.

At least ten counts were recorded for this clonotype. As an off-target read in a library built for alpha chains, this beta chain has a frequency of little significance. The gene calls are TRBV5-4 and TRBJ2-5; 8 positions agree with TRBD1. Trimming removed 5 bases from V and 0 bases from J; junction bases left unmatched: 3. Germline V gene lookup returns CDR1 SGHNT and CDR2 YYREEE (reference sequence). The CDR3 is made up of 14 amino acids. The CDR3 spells CASSGTGDQETQYF. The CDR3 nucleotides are TGTGCCAGCAGTGGGACAGGAGACCAAGAGACCCAGTACTTC. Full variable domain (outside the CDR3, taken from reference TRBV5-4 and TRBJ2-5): ETGVTQSPTHLIKTRGQQVTLRCSSQSGHNTVSWYQQALGQGPQFIFQYYREEENGRGNFPPRFSGLQFPNYSSELNVNALELDDSALYLCASSGTGDQETQYFGPGTRLLVL.

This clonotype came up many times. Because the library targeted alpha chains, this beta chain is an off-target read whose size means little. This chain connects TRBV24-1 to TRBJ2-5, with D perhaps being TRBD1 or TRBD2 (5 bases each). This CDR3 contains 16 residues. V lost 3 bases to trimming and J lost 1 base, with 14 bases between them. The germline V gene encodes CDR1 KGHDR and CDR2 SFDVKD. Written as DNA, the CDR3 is TGTGCCACCAGTGATCCCGGGACGGTTTTCCAAGAGACCCAGTACTTC. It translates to CATSDPGTVFQETQYF.

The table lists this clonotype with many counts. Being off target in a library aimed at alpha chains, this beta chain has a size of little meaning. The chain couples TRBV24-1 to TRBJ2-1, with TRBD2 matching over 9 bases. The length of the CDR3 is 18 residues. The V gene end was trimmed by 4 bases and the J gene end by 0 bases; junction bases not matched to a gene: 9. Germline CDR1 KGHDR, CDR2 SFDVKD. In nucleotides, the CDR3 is TGTGCCACCAGTGACCGAGGGACTAGCAGGAGCTCCTACAATGAGCAGTTCTTC. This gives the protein CATSDRGTSRSSYNEQFF.

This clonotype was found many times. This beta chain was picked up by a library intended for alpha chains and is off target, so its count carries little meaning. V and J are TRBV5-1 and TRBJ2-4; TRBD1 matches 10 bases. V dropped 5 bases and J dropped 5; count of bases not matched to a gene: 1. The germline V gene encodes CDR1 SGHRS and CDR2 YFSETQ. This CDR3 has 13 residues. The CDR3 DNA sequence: TGCGCCAGCAGAGGGACAGGGGAAAACATTCAGTACTTC. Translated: CASRGTGENIQYF.

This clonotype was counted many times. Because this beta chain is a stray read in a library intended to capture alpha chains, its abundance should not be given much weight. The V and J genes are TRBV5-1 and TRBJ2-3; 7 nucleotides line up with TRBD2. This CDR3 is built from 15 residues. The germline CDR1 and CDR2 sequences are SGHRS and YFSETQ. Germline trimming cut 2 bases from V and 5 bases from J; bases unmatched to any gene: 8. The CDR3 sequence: CASSLSGRAGDTQYF. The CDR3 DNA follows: TGCGCCAGCAGCTTATCGGGGAGGGCCGGAGATACGCAGTATTTT. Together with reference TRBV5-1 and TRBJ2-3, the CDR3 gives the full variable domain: KAGVTQTPRYLIKTRGQQVTLSCSPISGHRSVSWYQQTPGQGLQFLFEYFSETQRNKGNFPGRFSGRQFSNSRSEMNVSTLELGDSALYLCASSLSGRAGDTQYFGPGTRLTVL.

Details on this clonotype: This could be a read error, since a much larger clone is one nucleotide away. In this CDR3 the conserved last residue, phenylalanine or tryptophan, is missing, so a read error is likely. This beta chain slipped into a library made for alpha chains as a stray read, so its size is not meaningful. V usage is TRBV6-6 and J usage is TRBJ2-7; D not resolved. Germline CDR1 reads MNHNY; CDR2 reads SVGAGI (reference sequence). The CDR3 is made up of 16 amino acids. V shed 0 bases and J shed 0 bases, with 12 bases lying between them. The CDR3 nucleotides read TGTGCCAGCAGTTACTCCGTTTTCAGCCTCTCCTACGAGCAGTACCTC. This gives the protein CASSYSVFSLSYEQYL.

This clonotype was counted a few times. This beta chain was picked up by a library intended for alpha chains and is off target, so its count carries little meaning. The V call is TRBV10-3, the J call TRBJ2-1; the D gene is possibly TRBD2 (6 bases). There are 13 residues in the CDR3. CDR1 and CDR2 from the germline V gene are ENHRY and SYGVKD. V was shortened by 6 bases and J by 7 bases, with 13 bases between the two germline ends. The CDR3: CAISGPGRNEQFF. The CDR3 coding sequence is TGTGCCATCAGCGGCCCGGGGAGGAATGAGCAGTTCTTC.

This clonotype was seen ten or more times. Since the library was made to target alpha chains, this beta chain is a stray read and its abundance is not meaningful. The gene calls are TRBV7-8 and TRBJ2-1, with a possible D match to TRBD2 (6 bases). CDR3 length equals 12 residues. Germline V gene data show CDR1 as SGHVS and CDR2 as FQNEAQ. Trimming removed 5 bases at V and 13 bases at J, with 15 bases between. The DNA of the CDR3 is TGTGCCAGCAGCCCAACCGCGGGACCCCAGTTCTTC. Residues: CASSPTAGPQFF.

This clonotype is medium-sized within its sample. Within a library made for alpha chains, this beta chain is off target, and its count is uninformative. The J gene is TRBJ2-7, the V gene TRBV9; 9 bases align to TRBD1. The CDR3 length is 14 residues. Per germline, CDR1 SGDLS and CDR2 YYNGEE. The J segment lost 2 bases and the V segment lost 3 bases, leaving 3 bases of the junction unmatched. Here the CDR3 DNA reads TGTGCCAGCAGCGCCGGGACAGGGCCCTACGAGCAGTACTTC. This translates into CASSAGTGPYEQYF.

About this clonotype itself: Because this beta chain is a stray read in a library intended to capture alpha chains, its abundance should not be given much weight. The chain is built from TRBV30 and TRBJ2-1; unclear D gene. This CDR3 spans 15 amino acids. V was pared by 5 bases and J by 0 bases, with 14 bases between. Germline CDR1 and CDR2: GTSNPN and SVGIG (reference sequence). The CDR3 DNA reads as TGTGCCTGGGGTAAGGGTGAGAGCTCCTACAATGAGCAGTTCTTC. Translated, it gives CAWGKGESSYNEQFF.

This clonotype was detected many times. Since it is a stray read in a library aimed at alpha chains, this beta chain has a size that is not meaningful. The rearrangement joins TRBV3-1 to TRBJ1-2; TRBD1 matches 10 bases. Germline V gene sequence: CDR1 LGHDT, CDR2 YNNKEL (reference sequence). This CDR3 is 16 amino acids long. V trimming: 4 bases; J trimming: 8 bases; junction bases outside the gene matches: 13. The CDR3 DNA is TGTGCCAGCAGCCCACACTCGGGACAGGGGAAAGAGGGCTACACCTTC. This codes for CASSPHSGQGKEGYTF.

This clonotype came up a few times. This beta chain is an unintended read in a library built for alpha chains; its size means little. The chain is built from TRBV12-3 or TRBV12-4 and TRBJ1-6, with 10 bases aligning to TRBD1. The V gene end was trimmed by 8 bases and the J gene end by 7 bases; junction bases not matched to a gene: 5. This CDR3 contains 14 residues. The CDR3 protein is CASATGQGNSPLHF. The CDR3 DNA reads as TGTGCCAGCGCTACGGGACAGGGGAATTCACCCCTCCACTTT.

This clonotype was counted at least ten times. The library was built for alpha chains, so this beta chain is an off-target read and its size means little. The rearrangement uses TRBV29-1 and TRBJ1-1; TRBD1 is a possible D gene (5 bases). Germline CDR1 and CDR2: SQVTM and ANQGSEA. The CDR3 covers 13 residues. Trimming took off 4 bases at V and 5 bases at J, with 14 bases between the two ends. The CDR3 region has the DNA TGCAGCGTTGTGGGGCAGCTGGGGACTGAAGCTTTCTTT. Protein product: CSVVGQLGTEAFF.

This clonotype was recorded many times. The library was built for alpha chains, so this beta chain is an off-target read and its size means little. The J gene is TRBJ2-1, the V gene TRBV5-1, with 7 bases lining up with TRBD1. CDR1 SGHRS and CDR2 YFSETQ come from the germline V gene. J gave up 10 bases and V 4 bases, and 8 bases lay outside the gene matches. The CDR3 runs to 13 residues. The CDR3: CASSRRSGGEQFF. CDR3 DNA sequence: TGCGCCAGCAGCCGCCGGTCAGGGGGAGAGCAGTTCTTC. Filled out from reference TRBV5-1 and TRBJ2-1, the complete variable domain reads KAGVTQTPRYLIKTRGQQVTLSCSPISGHRSVSWYQQTPGQGLQFLFEYFSETQRNKGNFPGRFSGRQFSNSRSEMNVSTLELGDSALYLCASSRRSGGEQFFGPGTRLTVL.

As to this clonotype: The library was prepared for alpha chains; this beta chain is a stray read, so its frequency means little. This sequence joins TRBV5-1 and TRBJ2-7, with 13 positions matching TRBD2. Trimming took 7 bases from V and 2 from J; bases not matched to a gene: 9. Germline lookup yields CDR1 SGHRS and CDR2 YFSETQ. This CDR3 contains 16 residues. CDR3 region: CASSDGTSGATYEQYF. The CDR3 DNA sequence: TGCGCCAGCTCGGATGGGACTAGCGGGGCAACCTACGAGCAGTACTTC.

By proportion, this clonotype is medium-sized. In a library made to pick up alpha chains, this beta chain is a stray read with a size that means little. CDR3 residues: CASSQPSSGTGTDTQYF. The CDR3 DNA reads as TGTGCCAGCAGCCAACCGAGTAGCGGGACAGGCACAGATACGCAGTATTTT. The V and J genes are TRBV4-2 and TRBJ2-3, with D maybe TRBD2 (8 bases). CDR3 length: 17 amino acids. Trimming removed 2 bases at V and 1 base at J, with 16 bases between. The V gene's germline CDR1 is LGHNA and CDR2 YNFKEQ.

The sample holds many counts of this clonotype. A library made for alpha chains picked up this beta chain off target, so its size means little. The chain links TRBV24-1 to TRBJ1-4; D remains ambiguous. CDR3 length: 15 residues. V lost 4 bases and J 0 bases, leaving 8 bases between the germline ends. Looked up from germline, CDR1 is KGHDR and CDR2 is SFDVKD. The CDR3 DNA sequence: TGTGCCACCAGTGACCCCGGCTCAACTAATGAAAAACTGTTTTTT. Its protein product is CATSDPGSTNEKLFF.

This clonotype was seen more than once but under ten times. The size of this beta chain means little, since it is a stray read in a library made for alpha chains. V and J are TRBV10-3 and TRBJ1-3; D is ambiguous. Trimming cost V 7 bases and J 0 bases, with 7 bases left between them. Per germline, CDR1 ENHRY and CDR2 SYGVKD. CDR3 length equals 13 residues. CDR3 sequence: CAINRDSGNTIYF. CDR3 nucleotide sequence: TGTGCCATCAACAGAGACTCTGGAAACACCATATATTTT.

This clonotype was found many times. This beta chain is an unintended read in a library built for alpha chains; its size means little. The CDR3 sequence is CSVEVDRGNGYTF. The CDR3 DNA sequence: TGCAGCGTTGAAGTGGACAGGGGCAACGGCTACACCTTC. The rearrangement joins TRBV29-1 to TRBJ1-2; 9 bases agree with TRBD1. The CDR3 consists of 13 residues. The V segment lost 1 base and the J segment 8 bases; nucleotides outside the gene matches: 5. Germline-derived CDR1 and CDR2 are SQVTM and ANQGSEA.

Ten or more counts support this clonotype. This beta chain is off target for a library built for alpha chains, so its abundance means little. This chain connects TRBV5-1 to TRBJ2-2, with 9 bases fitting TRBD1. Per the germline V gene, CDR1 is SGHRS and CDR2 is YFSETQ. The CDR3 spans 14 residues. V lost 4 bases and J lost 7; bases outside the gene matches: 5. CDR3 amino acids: CASSRGQGNGELFF. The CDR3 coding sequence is TGCGCCAGCAGCAGGGGACAGGGAAACGGGGAGCTGTTTTTT.

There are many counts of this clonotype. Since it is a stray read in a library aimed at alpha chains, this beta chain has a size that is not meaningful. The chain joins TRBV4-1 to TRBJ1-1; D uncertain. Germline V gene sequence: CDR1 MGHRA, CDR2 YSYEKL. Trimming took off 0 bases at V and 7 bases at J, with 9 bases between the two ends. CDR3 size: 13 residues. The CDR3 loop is CASSQERRDEAFF. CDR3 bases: TGCGCCAGCAGCCAAGAGAGGAGAGATGAAGCTTTCTTT.

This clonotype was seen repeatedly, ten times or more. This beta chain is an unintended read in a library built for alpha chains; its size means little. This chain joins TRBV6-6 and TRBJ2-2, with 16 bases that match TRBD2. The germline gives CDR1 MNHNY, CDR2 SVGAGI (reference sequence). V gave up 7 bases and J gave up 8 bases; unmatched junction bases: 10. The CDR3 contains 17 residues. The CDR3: CASTINQGLAGGGELFF. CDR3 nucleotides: TGTGCCAGCACCATTAATCAGGGACTAGCGGGAGGGGGGGAGCTGTTTTTT.